The 10 T cell receptor beta chains given below trace back to one sample, sequenced in a study of blood T cell repertoires in COVID-19. Clones were sequenced by immunoSEQ multiplex PCR, and TCRdb holds only the in-frame ones, with some missing. The sample consists of around 150,000 clones, roughly 84% of them appearing once. Sequencing was performed on PBMCs or T cells enriched from blood (not recorded which). These TCRs come from an older woman who had recovered from COVID-19.

The chain is built from TRBV28 and TRBJ1-3; D is unclear. The CDR3 covers 14 residues. Per the germline V gene, CDR1 is MDHEN and CDR2 is SYDVKM. Trimming removed 6 bases from V and 4 bases from J, with 13 bases in between. CDR3: CASSPSGFGNTIYF. The CDR3 nucleotides are TGTGCCAGCAGCCCAAGCGGGTTCGGAAACACCATATATTTT.

The V and J genes are TRBV19 and TRBJ1-2; D may be TRBD1 (5 bases). CDR1 LNHDA and CDR2 SQIVND come from the germline V gene (reference sequence). This CDR3 comprises 12 residues. Deletions cut 5 bases from V and 3 bases from J, with 7 bases between. The CDR3 is CASSAQDYGYTF. In nucleotides, the CDR3 is TGTGCCAGTAGTGCACAGGACTATGGCTACACCTTC.

This rearrangement joins TRBV7-2 to TRBJ2-2, with TRBD2 as a possible D gene (5 bases). The germline gives CDR1 SGHTA, CDR2 FQGNSA. V was trimmed by 1 base and J by 5 bases, leaving 8 bases between them. This CDR3 comprises 14 residues. The CDR3: CASSLGGLTGELFF. CDR3 nucleotide sequence: TGTGCCAGCAGCTTAGGCGGGTTAACCGGGGAGCTGTTTTTT.

This rearrangement joins TRBV5-1 to TRBJ2-2, with 8 bases that match TRBD1. Germline CDR1 is SGHRS and CDR2 is YFSETQ. This CDR3 comprises 15 residues. J lost 2 bases, V lost 4 bases, and 4 bases had no gene match. The CDR3 DNA is TGCGCCAGCAGCCGTCAGGGGGCTAACACCGGGGAGCTGTTTTTT. It yields the protein CASSRQGANTGELFF.

The chain is built from TRBV5-7 and TRBJ1-3, with unresolved D. TRBV5-7 is labeled an ORF, and its function is uncertain. Trimming left V 1 base short and J 0 bases short, with 5 bases between. The CDR3 totals 14 residues. CDR3 sequence: CASSLLYSGNTIYF. The CDR3 DNA is TGTGCCAGCAGCTTGTTGTACTCTGGAAACACCATATATTTT.

The chain links TRBV10-3 to TRBJ2-7, with TRBD1 matching 7 bases. V was pared by 6 bases and J by 4 bases, with 9 bases of the junction left unmatched. Germline-derived CDR1 and CDR2 are ENHRY and SYGVKD. This CDR3 is 14 amino acids long. The CDR3 protein is CAISRRTGAYEQYF. In DNA, the CDR3 is TGTGCCATCAGCCGACGGACAGGAGCTTACGAGCAGTACTTC.

The gene calls are TRBV5-1 and TRBJ2-3; 10 positions agree with TRBD2. The length of the CDR3 is 16 residues. V was clipped by 4 bases and J by 0 bases; unmatched bases: 5. The V gene's germline CDR1 is SGHRS and CDR2 YFSETQ. CDR3 bases: TGCGCCAGCAGCCCCGCTAGCGGGGGAAGCACAGATACGCAGTATTTT. It specifies CASSPASGGSTDTQYF.

The rearrangement joins TRBV11-2 to TRBJ1-1; no clear D. Per germline, CDR1 SGHAT and CDR2 FQNNGV. V was trimmed by 2 bases and J by 1 base, leaving 5 bases between them. The CDR3 is made up of 13 amino acids. The CDR3 is CASSLNGNTEAFF. For the CDR3, the DNA is TGTGCCAGCAGCTTAAACGGGAACACTGAAGCTTTCTTT.

This chain connects TRBV29-1 to TRBJ1-3; 10 bases align to TRBD1. Per germline, CDR1 SQVTM and CDR2 ANQGSEA. Germline trimming cut 7 bases from V and 3 bases from J; bases unmatched to any gene: 6. The CDR3 length is 14 residues. CDR3 region: CSAQTGGSGNTIYF. CDR3 DNA: TGCAGCGCCCAGACAGGGGGCAGTGGAAACACCATATATTTT.

The V gene is TRBV9, the J gene TRBJ1-1; TRBD1 matches at 9 bases. V shed 0 bases and J 4 bases; nucleotides not matched to a gene: 4. This CDR3 region has 15 residues. The germline gives CDR1 SGDLS, CDR2 YYNGEE. The CDR3 DNA reads TGTGCCAGCAGCGTAGTACAGGGGGCTGGCACTGAAGCTTTCTTT. It specifies CASSVVQGAGTEAFF.